A selection of T cell receptor beta chains follows, all from one sample in a study of neoadjuvant anti-PD-1 for oral cavity cancer. Method: immunoSEQ multiplex PCR; TCRdb's copy keeps in-frame clones and lacks some. The repertoire includes about 6,600 clones, roughly 45% of them detected once, and 20% to 30% sits in the top ten. Here the sequenced sample was tumor tissue, taken before nivolumab (anti-PD-1) treatment. Receptor source: a person aged 40 to 85 with oral cavity squamous cell carcinoma. Both conserved end residues are part of each CDR3. Each record gives: CDR3 DNA, CDR3 protein, D gene, clone size, V gene, CDR3 length, J gene. D genes are given only for firm matches. Size values are once, few and many counts, or a class for expanded clones, and some rows have none.

CDR3nt: TGCGCCAGCAGCCAAGAGTGGGCAGGGGGCAATGAGCAGTTCTTC
CDR3aa: CASSQEWAGGNEQFF
d_gene: TRBD1
abundance: NA
v_gene: TRBV4-3
len: 15
j_gene: TRBJ2-1

CDR3nt: TGTGCCAGCAGCGAAAGATATGGCTACACCTTC
CDR3aa: CASSERYGYTF
d_gene: NA
abundance: NA
v_gene: TRBV6-1
len: 11
j_gene: TRBJ1-2

CDR3nt: TGTGCCAGCAGCAAAGCGGAGAACCCTTCGATGATGGAAAAACTGTTTTTT
CDR3aa: CASSKAENPSMMEKLFF
d_gene: NA
abundance: few
v_gene: TRBV21-1
len: 17
j_gene: TRBJ1-4

CDR3nt: TGTGCCAGCAGTTTGCGGAGGGGAGGGGAAAAACTGTTTTTT
CDR3aa: CASSLRRGGEKLFF
d_gene: NA
abundance: NA
v_gene: TRBV28
len: 14
j_gene: TRBJ1-4

CDR3nt: TGTGCCAGCAGCGTAGGCGGGGGAATCTCTGGAAACACCATATATTTT
CDR3aa: CASSVGGGISGNTIYF
d_gene: NA
abundance: NA
v_gene: TRBV9
len: 16
j_gene: TRBJ1-3

CDR3nt: TGTGCCAGCAGCCAAGATGTGTTTGACAGCACAGATACGCAGTATTTT
CDR3aa: CASSQDVFDSTDTQYF
d_gene: NA
abundance: NA
v_gene: TRBV4-2
len: 16
j_gene: TRBJ2-3

CDR3nt: TGTGCCAGCAGCCCCGGACAGGGTCCCTACGAGCAGTACTTC
CDR3aa: CASSPGQGPYEQYF
d_gene: TRBD1
abundance: NA
v_gene: TRBV5-4
len: 14
j_gene: TRBJ2-7

CDR3nt: TGTGCCAGCAGGGAGGCGGGACAGCAAGAGACCCAGTACTTC
CDR3aa: CASREAGQQETQYF
d_gene: NA
abundance: few
v_gene: TRBV2
len: 14
j_gene: TRBJ2-5

CDR3nt: TGTGCCAGCAGACGTACAGGGCAAGAGACCCAGTACTTC
CDR3aa: CASRRTGQETQYF
d_gene: NA
abundance: few
v_gene: TRBV2
len: 13
j_gene: TRBJ2-5

CDR3nt: TGCGCCAGCAGCCAAGGACTAGCGGGGGCCTACGAGCAGTACTTC
CDR3aa: CASSQGLAGAYEQYF
d_gene: TRBD2
abundance: few
v_gene: TRBV4-1
len: 15
j_gene: TRBJ2-7

CDR3nt: TGTGCCAGCAGCCTACAGGGGGCACGGACTGAAGCTTTCTTT
CDR3aa: CASSLQGARTEAFF
d_gene: TRBD1
abundance: NA
v_gene: TRBV5-6
len: 14
j_gene: TRBJ1-1

CDR3nt: TGTGCCAGCAGCAAACGGACAGACCTTTACGAGCAGTACTTC
CDR3aa: CASSKRTDLYEQYF
d_gene: NA
abundance: NA
v_gene: TRBV21-1
len: 14
j_gene: TRBJ2-7

CDR3nt: TGTGCCAGCAGCGTAGCCCCCCGACAGAACAGGGGATCTGGGGCCAACGTCCTGACTTTC
CDR3aa: CASSVAPRQNRGSGANVLTF
d_gene: TRBD1
abundance: medium-sized
v_gene: TRBV9
len: 20
j_gene: TRBJ2-6

CDR3nt: TGTGCCAGCAGTTACCTTAACAGGGGGCGCGGAGAGACCCAGTACTTC
CDR3aa: CASSYLNRGRGETQYF
d_gene: TRBD1
abundance: NA
v_gene: TRBV6-7
len: 16
j_gene: TRBJ2-5